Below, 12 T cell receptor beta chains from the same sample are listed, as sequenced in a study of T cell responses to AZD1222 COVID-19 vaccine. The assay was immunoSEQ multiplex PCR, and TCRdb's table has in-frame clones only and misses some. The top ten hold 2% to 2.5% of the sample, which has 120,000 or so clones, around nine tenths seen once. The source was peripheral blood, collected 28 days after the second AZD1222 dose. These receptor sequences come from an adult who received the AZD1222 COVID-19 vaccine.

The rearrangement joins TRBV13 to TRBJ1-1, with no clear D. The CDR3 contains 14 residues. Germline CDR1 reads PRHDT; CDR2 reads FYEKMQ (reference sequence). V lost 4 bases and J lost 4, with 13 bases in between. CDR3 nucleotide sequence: TGTGCCAGCAGCTCCCTTGGAGGGTCCACTGAAGCTTTCTTT. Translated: CASSSLGGSTEAFF.

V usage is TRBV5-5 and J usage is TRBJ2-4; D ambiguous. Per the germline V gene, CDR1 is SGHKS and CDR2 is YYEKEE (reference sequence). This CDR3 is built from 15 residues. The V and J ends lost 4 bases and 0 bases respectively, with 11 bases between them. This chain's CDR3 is CASSPNGLAKNIQYF. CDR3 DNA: TGTGCCAGCAGCCCAAATGGCCTAGCCAAAAACATTCAGTACTTC.

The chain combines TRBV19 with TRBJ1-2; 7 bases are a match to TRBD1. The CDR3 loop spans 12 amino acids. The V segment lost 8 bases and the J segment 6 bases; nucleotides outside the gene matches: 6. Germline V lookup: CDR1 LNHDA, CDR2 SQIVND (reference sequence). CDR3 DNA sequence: TGTGCCAGTTTCAGGGGGATCGATGGCTACACCTTC. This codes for CASFRGIDGYTF.

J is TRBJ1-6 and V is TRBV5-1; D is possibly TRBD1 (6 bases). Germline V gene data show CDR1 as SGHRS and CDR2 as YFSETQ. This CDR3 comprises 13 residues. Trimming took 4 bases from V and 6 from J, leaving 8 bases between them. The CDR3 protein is CASSAGANSPLHF. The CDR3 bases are TGCGCCAGCAGCGCAGGGGCTAATTCACCCCTCCACTTT.

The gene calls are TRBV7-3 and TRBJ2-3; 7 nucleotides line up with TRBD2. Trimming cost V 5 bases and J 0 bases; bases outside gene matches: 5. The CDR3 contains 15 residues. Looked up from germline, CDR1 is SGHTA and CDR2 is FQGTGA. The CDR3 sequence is CASSPRGSSTDTQYF. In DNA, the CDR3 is TGTGCCAGCAGCCCGCGGGGGAGTAGCACAGATACGCAGTATTTT.

This chain's CDR3 is CASSQGNGQPQHF. In DNA form, the CDR3 reads TGTGCCAGCAGCCAAGGAAACGGTCAGCCCCAGCATTTT. This chain uses TRBV4-2 with TRBJ1-5, with D hard to call. The CDR3 loop spans 13 amino acids. The ends were cut back, 1 base at V and 6 bases at J, with 7 bases in the middle. Germline V gene sequence: CDR1 LGHNA, CDR2 YNFKEQ.

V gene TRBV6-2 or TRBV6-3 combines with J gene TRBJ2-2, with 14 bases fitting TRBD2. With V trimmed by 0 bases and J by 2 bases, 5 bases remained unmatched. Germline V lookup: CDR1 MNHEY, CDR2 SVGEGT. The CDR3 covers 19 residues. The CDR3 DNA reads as TGTGCCAGCAGTTACTCGACGACTAGCGGGGGGGTCAACACCGGGGAGCTGTTTTTT. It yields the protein CASSYSTTSGGVNTGELFF.

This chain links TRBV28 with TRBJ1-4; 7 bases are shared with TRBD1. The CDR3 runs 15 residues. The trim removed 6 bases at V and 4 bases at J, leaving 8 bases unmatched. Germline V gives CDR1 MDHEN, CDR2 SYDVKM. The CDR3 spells CASRPPGQLNEKLFF. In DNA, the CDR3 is TGTGCCAGCAGACCCCCGGGACAGCTTAATGAAAAACTGTTTTTT.

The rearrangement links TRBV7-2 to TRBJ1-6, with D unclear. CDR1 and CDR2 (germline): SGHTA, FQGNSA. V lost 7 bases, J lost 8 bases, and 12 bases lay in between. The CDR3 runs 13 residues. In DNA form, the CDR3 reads TGTGCCAGCAACCTTTACGTGGATTCACCCCTCCACTTT. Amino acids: CASNLYVDSPLHF.

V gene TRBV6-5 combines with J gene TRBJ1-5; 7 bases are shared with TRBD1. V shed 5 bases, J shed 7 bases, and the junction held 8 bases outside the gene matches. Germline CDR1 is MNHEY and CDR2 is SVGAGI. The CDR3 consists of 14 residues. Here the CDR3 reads CASSLRQGQQPQHF. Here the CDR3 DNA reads TGTGCCAGCAGTCTCCGACAGGGTCAGCAGCCCCAGCATTTT.

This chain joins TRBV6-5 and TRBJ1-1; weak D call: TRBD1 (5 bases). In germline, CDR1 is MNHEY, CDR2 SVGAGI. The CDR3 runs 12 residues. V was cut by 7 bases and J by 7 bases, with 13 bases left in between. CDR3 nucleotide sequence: TGTGCCAGCAAGGGGACGTCCGATGAAGCTTTCTTT. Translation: CASKGTSDEAFF.

CDR3 protein: CASSLLGGSGNTIYF. The CDR3 DNA reads as TGTGCCAGCAGCTTGTTAGGGGGCTCCGGAAACACCATATATTTT. The chain couples TRBV5-5 to TRBJ1-3; 7 nucleotides align to TRBD1. This CDR3 is 15 amino acids long. The junction had 5 bases not matched to a gene; V was cut back by 1 base and J by 4 bases. The germline gives CDR1 SGHKS, CDR2 YYEKEE (reference sequence).